A single sample gave rise to the 23 T cell receptor beta chains below, sequenced in a study of blood T cell repertoires in COVID-19. The protocol was immunoSEQ multiplex PCR, while the TCRdb copy is restricted to in-frame clones and leaves out a portion. The sample carries about 280,000 clones, roughly 89% recorded once. Material for sequencing was PBMCs or T cells enriched from blood (not recorded which). The receptors were gathered from a woman between 18 and 30 years old with acute COVID-19.

The rearrangement joins TRBV2 to TRBJ2-2; 9 bases are shared with TRBD2. CDR1 is SNHLY, CDR2 FYNNEI, per germline. With 3 bases clipped from V and 2 bases from J, the junction kept 7 bases outside the gene matches. CDR3 length: 17 amino acids. This CDR3 is CASSDPRLADNTGELFF. The CDR3 bases are TGTGCCAGCAGTGACCCTCGACTAGCGGATAACACCGGGGAGCTGTTTTTT. Using reference TRBV2 and TRBJ2-2 for the parts outside the CDR3, the full variable domain is EPEVTQTPSHQVTQMGQEVILRCVPISNHLYFYWYRQILGQKVEFLVSFYNNEISEKSEIFDDQFSVERPDGSNFTLKIRSTKLEDSAMYFCASSDPRLADNTGELFFGEGSRLTVL.

V gene TRBV2 combines with J gene TRBJ2-1; TRBD1 matches at 7 bases. The CDR3 consists of 13 residues. Losses at the gene ends were 6 bases for V and 4 bases for J; bases not matched to a gene: 3. CDR1 SNHLY and CDR2 FYNNEI come from the germline V gene. For the CDR3, the DNA is TGTGCCAGCAGGACGGGACAGTACAATGAGCAGTTCTTC. Residues: CASRTGQYNEQFF.

V is TRBV2 and J is TRBJ1-5; D may be TRBD1 (6 bases). This CDR3 region has 13 residues. Germline CDR1 and CDR2: SNHLY and FYNNEI. V was pared by 8 bases and J by 0 bases, with 8 bases between. CDR3 in amino acids: CASVGHSNQPQHF. CDR3 coding DNA: TGTGCCAGCGTGGGACATAGCAATCAGCCCCAGCATTTT.

The V call is TRBV7-2, the J call TRBJ1-6, with 9 positions matching TRBD1. The CDR3 is 15 amino acids. V was clipped by 3 bases and J by 9 bases; unmatched bases: 6. Germline-derived CDR1 and CDR2 are SGHTA and FQGNSA. The CDR3 DNA is TGTGCCAGCAGCTTCGCACAGGGGGCACGTTCACCCCTCCACTTT. Residues: CASSFAQGARSPLHF.

The chain couples TRBV28 to TRBJ2-7, with 8 bases fitting TRBD2. The CDR3 loop spans 13 amino acids. Germline-derived CDR1 and CDR2 are MDHEN and SYDVKM. The V segment lost 6 bases and the J segment 12 bases; nucleotides outside the gene matches: 13. The CDR3 region is CASSTGTSSYLYF. CDR3 coding DNA: TGTGCCAGCAGCACCGGGACTAGTAGCTATTTGTACTTC.

The rearrangement uses TRBV6-5 and TRBJ1-3; D is undetermined. This CDR3 has 14 residues. Germline V gives CDR1 MNHEY, CDR2 SVGAGI. Trimming removed 5 bases from V and 2 bases from J, with 10 bases in between. The CDR3 nucleotides read TGTGCCAGCAGTCAATACACAGCTGGAAACACCATATATTTT. Translated, it gives CASSQYTAGNTIYF.

This clone was seen only a few times. This rearrangement joins TRBV27 to TRBJ1-2; D is unclear. From germline, CDR1 is MNHEY and CDR2 SMNVEV (reference sequence). Trimming left V 6 bases short and J 5 bases short, with 16 bases between. There are 14 residues in the CDR3. The CDR3 here is CASRLAGDWYGYTF. The CDR3 DNA follows: TGTGCCAGCAGGCTGGCCGGGGATTGGTATGGCTACACCTTC.

This chain links TRBV7-8 with TRBJ1-5, with 7 positions matching TRBD1. Per germline, CDR1 SGHVS and CDR2 FQNEAQ. Unmatched junction bases numbered 5, after V lost 1 base and J lost 5 bases. The length of the CDR3 is 15 residues. CDR3 nucleotide sequence: TGTGCCAGCAGCTTAGTGGCAGGGGGTGATCAGCCCCAGCATTTT. Translating it yields CASSLVAGGDQPQHF.

The chain uses TRBV5-1 and TRBJ2-5, with TRBD1 identical over 9 bases. The germline V gene has CDR1 SGHRS and CDR2 YFSETQ. The J segment lost 4 bases and the V segment lost 0 bases, leaving 4 bases of the junction unmatched. This CDR3 comprises 15 residues. The CDR3 is CASSLADRGVETQYF. Written as DNA, the CDR3 is TGCGCCAGCAGCTTGGCCGACAGGGGGGTAGAGACCCAGTACTTC.

The J gene is TRBJ1-4, the V gene TRBV18, with D maybe TRBD1 (5 bases). V was trimmed by 2 bases and J by 4 bases, leaving 11 bases between them. Germline CDR1 and CDR2: KGHSH and LQKENI. The CDR3 is made up of 15 amino acids. The CDR3 nucleotides read TGTGCCAGCTCACCAATCGGGGGATATAATGAAAAACTGTTTTTT. This sequence encodes CASSPIGGYNEKLFF. Complete variable domain (other parts from reference TRBV18 and TRBJ1-4): NAGVMQNPRHLVRRRGQEARLRCSPMKGHSHVYWYRQLPEEGLKFMVYLQKENIIDESGMPKERFSAEFPKEGPSILRIQQVVRGDSAAYFCASSPIGGYNEKLFFGSGTQLSVL.

The CDR3 sequence is CSAQGATGQPQHF. The CDR3 DNA is TGCAGCGCTCAGGGGGCGACAGGTCAGCCCCAGCATTTT. The V call is TRBV29-1, the J call TRBJ1-5, with TRBD1 matching over 8 bases. This CDR3 has 13 residues. In germline, CDR1 is SQVTM, CDR2 ANQGSEA. With 7 bases clipped from V and 6 bases from J, the junction kept 8 bases outside the gene matches.

The chain's CDR3 is CASKSRGLSSYNEQFF. Here the CDR3 DNA reads TGCGCCAGCAAAAGTCGGGGACTGAGCTCCTACAATGAGCAGTTCTTC. The chain couples TRBV10-1 to TRBJ2-1, with D perhaps TRBD2 (6 bases). Trimming removed 7 bases from V and 0 bases from J, with 16 bases in between. Germline V lookup: CDR1 WNHNN, CDR2 SYGVQD (reference sequence). The CDR3 length is 16 residues.

The chain uses TRBV19 and TRBJ2-4; 12 nucleotides match TRBD2. The CDR3 is 21 residues long. V gave up 3 bases and J gave up 0 bases; unmatched junction bases: 15. Germline CDR1 and CDR2: LNHDA and SQIVND (reference sequence). In DNA form, the CDR3 reads TGTGCCAGTAGTATCAGTCGAAACGGACTAGCGGGGATTCTAGCCAAAAACATTCAGTACTTC. Residues: CASSISRNGLAGILAKNIQYF.

This clone occurred many times. This chain connects TRBV11-2 to TRBJ2-7, with TRBD2 matching 9 bases. V lost 4 bases and J lost 6; bases outside the gene matches: 4. The CDR3 loop spans 13 amino acids. CDR1 is SGHAT, CDR2 FQNNGV, per germline. The CDR3 loop is CASSSGLAAEQYF. The CDR3 coding sequence is TGTGCCAGCAGCTCGGGACTAGCCGCCGAGCAGTACTTC.

CDR3 in DNA: TGTGCCAGCAGCCAACGTGACAGGGGTACCGGCGGCTACACCTTC. It encodes CASSQRDRGTGGYTF. J is TRBJ1-2 and V is TRBV3-1 (or the pseudogene TRBV3-2); the match to TRBD1 covers 8 bases. V shed 2 bases, J shed 8 bases, and the junction held 10 bases outside the gene matches. Per germline, CDR1 LGHDT and CDR2 YNNKEL (reference sequence). This CDR3 has 15 residues.

The V and J genes are TRBV7-9 and TRBJ1-1; D possibly corresponds to TRBD1 (5 bases). The CDR3 is 15 residues long. The V end was cut by 1 base, the J end by 0 bases, with 9 bases between. Per germline, CDR1 SEHNR and CDR2 FQNEAQ (reference sequence). The CDR3 DNA follows: TGTGCCAGCAGCTTAGTTAGGGGCCTGAACACTGAAGCTTTCTTT. It encodes CASSLVRGLNTEAFF. Drawing the rest from reference TRBV7-9 and TRBJ1-1, the complete variable domain is DTGVSQNPRHKITKRGQNVTFRCDPISEHNRLYWYRQTLGQGPEFLTYFQNEAQLEKSRLLSDRFSAERPKGSFSTLEIQRTEQGDSAMYLCASSLVRGLNTEAFFGQGTRLTVV.

Notes on this clone: Other DNA sequences in the same sample also yield this CDR3. V usage is TRBV28 and J usage is TRBJ2-1, with TRBD2 identical over 7 bases. Germline V gene lookup returns CDR1 MDHEN and CDR2 SYDVKM. Germline trimming cut 2 bases from V and 6 bases from J; bases unmatched to any gene: 4. There are 14 residues in the CDR3. This CDR3 reads CASSLAGGTNEQFF. The DNA for the CDR3 is TGTGCCAGCAGTTTAGCCGGGGGGACCAATGAGCAGTTCTTC.

This chain uses TRBV4-3 with TRBJ2-1; D gene unclear. Trimming left V 1 base short and J 0 bases short, with 7 bases between. CDR1 is LGHNA and CDR2 is YSLEER in the germline V gene. The length of the CDR3 is 15 residues. CDR3 amino acids: CASSQVESSYNEQFF. DNA for the CDR3: TGCGCCAGCAGCCAAGTCGAGAGCTCCTACAATGAGCAGTTCTTC.

The J gene is TRBJ1-2, the V gene TRBV4-1; 7 bases fit TRBD1. The J segment lost 5 bases and the V segment lost 3 bases, leaving 9 bases of the junction unmatched. Germline values: CDR1 MGHRA, CDR2 YSYEKL. CDR3 size: 15 residues. CDR3: CASSHPLTGQYGYTF. CDR3 DNA: TGCGCCAGCAGCCACCCTTTGACAGGGCAATATGGCTACACCTTC.

The chain links TRBV10-3 to TRBJ1-1; 10 nucleotides match TRBD1. Germline-derived CDR1 and CDR2 are ENHRY and SYGVKD. The CDR3 is made up of 15 amino acids. V lost 7 bases and J lost 1; bases outside the gene matches: 6. CDR3 in DNA: TGTGCCATCAAGGGGACAGGGGTCGGGAACACTGAAGCTTTCTTT. Protein: CAIKGTGVGNTEAFF.

The chain links TRBV19 to TRBJ2-7, with TRBD2 identical over 16 bases. Germline V lookup: CDR1 LNHDA, CDR2 SQIVND (reference sequence). The CDR3 has 16 residues. With 6 bases clipped from V and 4 bases from J, the junction kept 6 bases outside the gene matches. CDR3 DNA sequence: TGTGCCAGTAGATCGGGACTAGCGGGAGGGGGATACGAGCAGTACTTC. Translation: CASRSGLAGGGYEQYF. Full variable domain (outside the CDR3, taken from reference TRBV19 and TRBJ2-7): DGGITQSPKYLFRKEGQNVTLSCEQNLNHDAMYWYRQDPGQGLRLIYYSQIVNDFQKGDIAEGYSVSREKKESFPLTVTSAQKNPTAFYLCASRSGLAGGGYEQYFGPGTRLTVT.

A few counts support this clone. The chain has TRBV6-5 and TRBJ1-1; maybe TRBD1 (6 bases). V was shortened by 6 bases and J by 5 bases, with 19 bases between the two germline ends. The CDR3 loop spans 15 amino acids. Germline V lookup: CDR1 MNHEY, CDR2 SVGAGI. CDR3 DNA: TGTGCCAGCAGGCCTCCCCAGGGGTTTGTAACTGAAGCTTTCTTT. Translated: CASRPPQGFVTEAFF.

The chain carries TRBV10-3 and TRBJ2-7; D unresolved. The CDR3 extends over 12 amino acids. Trimming stripped 4 bases from V and 5 bases from J, with 9 bases between. Looked up from germline, CDR1 is ENHRY and CDR2 is SYGVKD. The CDR3: CAISGSSDEQYF. The CDR3 region has the DNA TGTGCCATCAGTGGTTCGTCCGACGAGCAGTACTTC.